This paragraph reports one TCR beta chain. The antigen this receptor binds is unknown. Base qualities were left out, and no much larger clone turns up one base away. The sample comes from a study of T cells in Graves' hyperthyroidism and ophthalmopathy (dated by TCRdb to between 2018 and 2021). Notes on the research overall: Peripheral blood was collected at initial diagnosis, before any treatment. To identify distinguishing TCR V-J signatures, a discovery cohort of around 100 patients was used, comprising 43 with Graves' ophthalmopathy and some 57 with stable Graves' hyperthyroidism. Prospective prediction of ophthalmopathy was tested in an independent validation cohort consisting of under 20 hyperthyroidism patients and more than 15 patients who later progressed to ophthalmopathy. The 100 discovery patients were randomly split 7:3 into training and test sets. The study also compared thyroid tissue and blood T-cell repertoires from roughly six Graves' hyperthyroidism patients. After blood sampling, hyperthyroidism patients were treated with methimazole at a starting dose of 30 mg daily, and ophthalmopathy patients were treated with high-dose intravenous methylprednisolone. The paper reports TCR Vbeta CDR3 sequencing of more than 120 peripheral blood samples: under 45 ophthalmopathy, under 80 hyperthyroidism and 17 progressor patients.

The TCR beta CDR3 regions were amplified from RNA transcripts. The first round of RT-PCR for the TCR CDR3 was performed with the HTBI primer set and the Qiagen OneStep RT-PCR kit. Libraries were constructed in a second round of multiplex PCR, after which size selection and purification were carried out. Libraries were sequenced paired-end with 100 bp reads on an Illumina HiSeq2000. From the authors' description of their analysis: SOAPnuke was used to process the raw data, throwing out any read that contained adapters or uncalled bases, had a mean Phred below 15, or lacked an exact constant-primer or identifier match. High-quality paired reads were merged with COPE v1.2.5, and unique nucleotide sequences were defined as clonotypes. MiTCR v1.1 was used to align clonotypes to the IMGT TRBV, TRBD and TRBJ reference segments. The analysis included only V-J combinations with a frequency above 0.0001, which together covered around 99% of the repertoires. A TCS score was defined as the ratio between F50 (clonal expansion) and ExV (chaos), using BLOSUM62-based TCRdist between CDR3 peptides within each V-J. Welch's t-statistics and random forest reduced 450 to 600 V-J features to 10 to 15, which were used in a naive Bayes classifier (R e1071). The Morisita-Horn index was used to measure how similar the thyroid and blood repertoires were. TCRdb reprocessing: public reads trimmed at Q25 with fastp, clones called with MiXCR, in-frame beta chains kept. Each entry merges the rows of one CDR3 protein and shows their most common DNA and genes. In this record, the V and J calls reflect TCRdb's handling and not the investigators' own analysis. This sample has fewer than 650,000 distinct CDR3 sequences in its table, and under 15% of those were observed once. Of the sample, roughly 4.5% falls within the top ten clones.

The research as a whole found: Blood samples also contained most of the expanded thyroid clonotypes (frequency above 0.001), which suggests that blood repertoires may reflect thyroid immune responses. Sample size was not statistically predetermined, and investigators were not blinded to group allocation. In validation, the model predicted progression to ophthalmopathy a median of 6.5 months before onset, with about 67% sensitivity and roughly 72% specificity. Ophthalmopathy was separated from stable hyperthyroidism by a 13 V-J signature model, with approximately 90% sensitivity and about 81% specificity obtained in cross-validation and 80%/75% obtained in testing.

From its cysteine to its phenylalanine, the CDR3 spans 14 amino acids. Here the CDR3 DNA is all that survives: 42 bases in frame from base 1. Trimming takes 7 bases from V and 4 bases from J, and the germline ends sit 11 bases apart. The germline V gene (reference sequence) specifies SGHAT as CDR1 and FQDESV as CDR2. In the ophthalmopathy patients, disease was moderately to severely active, with a Clinical Activity Score of 3 or more, a NOSPECS grade of 4 or more, and a duration of less than 3 months. Exclusion was applied to patients with uncontrolled infections, other autoimmune diseases, pregnancy or lactation. Diagnoses were established on the basis of clinical symptoms, serum thyroxine and TRAb, thyroid ultrasound, and orbital computed tomography. PBMCs were separated from around 9.1 ml of fresh peripheral blood using Ficoll-Paque density gradient centrifugation. Total RNA was extracted using Trizol reagent, and RNA quality was assessed on an Agilent 2100 Bioanalyzer.

The chain is assembled from TRBV11-1 and TRBJ1-6, with the D gene not clear enough to name. This TCR derives from a woman aged 40 to 50 with Graves' ophthalmopathy. Input material: blood. Here is the DNA: TGTGCCAGCACTGGACGGATGTATAATTCACCCCTCCACTTT. Its coded protein is CASTGRMYNSPLHF. Beyond the CDR3, the reference TRBV11-1 and TRBJ1-6 genes provide the residues; the full variable domain reads: EAEVAQSPRYKITEKSQAVAFWCDPISGHATLYWYRQILGQGPELLVQFQDESVVDDSQLPKDRFSAERLKGVDSTLKIQPAELGDSAMYLCASTGRMYNSPLHFGNGTRLTVT.